One T cell receptor (beta chain) is described in this entry. Its antigen is as yet unknown. The junction does not match germline at one end; this may be a read error. These data belong to a study of metastatic and nonmetastatic thyroid tumors. Across the whole study: A comparison of repertoires was made across blood and tumor or nodule tissue from malignant and benign thyroid patients. General study findings and limits: Across blood and tumor, TCR beta diversity in malignant thyroid tumors was reportedly significantly higher than in benign nodules.

Thyroid surgery had not been preceded by any treatment in any patient. TCRdb re-analyzed the PCR reads using MiXCR. The data show roughly 20,000 clones, 16% seen once. Germline loops: CDR1 MNHNS, CDR2 SASEGT. This CDR3 contains 16 residues. The source material was tumor tissue. This receptor was identified in a female donor with papillary thyroid cancer or a benign thyroid nodule (not recorded which). Some clones in this sample may be carry-over from other donors' samples. V and J are TRBV6-1 and TRBJ1-5, with D unclear. The CDR3 spells CASSESGTHDCKPQHF. The DNA for the CDR3 is TGTGCCAGTAGTGAATCGGGCACCCATGATTGTAAGCCCCAGCATTTT.